This entry concerns a single TCR beta chain. Followed over time, Seattle patients had been enrolled while infection was active. The data are from a study of blood T cell repertoires in COVID-19. For the study at large: Specimens from acute and convalescent COVID-19 originated in the United States, Italy and Spain. Sources were T cells, B-cell-depleted T cells, or PBMCs; the material itself was cDNA or gDNA.

V was clipped by 10 bases and J by 0 bases; unmatched bases: 1. Looked up from germline, CDR1 is KGHDR and CDR2 is SFDVKD. This CDR3 spans 14 amino acids. Original processing methods: Estimates of nucleated cell counts were drawn from the amplification of reference gene primers. TCRdb keeps only in-frame clones here, not all; method: immunoSEQ multiplex PCR. V, J and clone size were drawn from that table, and D and trimming were deduced from the DNA. The sample holds 170,000 or so clones, around 84% seen once. The TCR was taken from a man aged 60 to 69 with COVID-19, enrolled during active disease. V is TRBV24-1 and J is TRBJ2-3, with 12 bases that match TRBD2. Sequencing used peripheral blood. CDR3 residues: CATGLAGSTDTQYF. The CDR3 coding sequence is TGTGCCACTGGACTAGCGGGGAGCACAGATACGCAGTATTTT.